This TCR beta chain was sequenced for a study of OX40 agonist ivuxolimab in advanced cancers. Study in general: Patients were infused with ivuxolimab every 2 weeks at 0.01 to 10 mg/kg. Three patients showed partial responses: one hepatocellular carcinoma and two cutaneous melanoma cases. Therapy given before enrollment (anti-PD-1, anti-PD-L1 or anti-CTLA-4) was allowed, and around 40% had some. Study results and limitations: Antigen specificity was not determined for the expanded peripheral T cells.

The germline V gene has CDR1 MNHEY and CDR2 SMNVEV (reference sequence). Between the trimmed V and J ends, which lost 5 bases and 8 bases, there was a span of 16 bases. This CDR3 contains 14 residues. This clone was recorded a few times. Its antigen is unidentified. Repertoires were generated with immunoSEQ multiplex PCR, while TCRdb's copy carries only in-frame clones and drops some. The repertoire consists of 35,000 to 45,000 clones, with 86% occurring once and the leading ten covering about 12%. Sequencing was performed on CD4+ or CD8+ T cells sorted from blood, taken in a trial of the OX40 agonist ivuxolimab. V and J are TRBV27 and TRBJ2-1, with no clear D. The sequence came from an adult with an advanced solid tumor such as melanoma, head and neck, liver or kidney cancer. In nucleotides, the CDR3 is TGTGCCAGCAGTCCCCGGACCTCTGGGCATGAGCAGTTCTTC. Translating gives CASSPRTSGHEQFF.